Listed below are T cell receptor beta chains from one sample, sequenced in a study of response to subunit inactivated influenza vaccine. TCRdb itself ran the RT-PCR reads through MiXCR, one entry per CDR3 protein. The table has 500,000 to 600,000 distinct CDR3 sequences, about 7.6% seen once. The sample was PBMCs from blood, taken less than 30 months after vaccination. These receptors came from a man aged 50 to 69 who received an inactivated influenza vaccine. Each CDR3 is given with its conserved first and last residue. Each record gives: V gene, D gene, clone size, J gene, CDR3 protein, CDR3 DNA. The D gene is left open where the match is weak. Only part of the rows carry a size: once, few, many, or a class if the clone is expanded.

v_call: TRBV4-3; d_call: TRBD1; clone_size: few; j_call: TRBJ1-3; cdr3_aa: CASSFGTGVGNTIYF; cdr3_nt: TGCGCCAGCAGCTTTGGGACAGGGGTTGGAAACACCATATATTTT
v_call: TRBV10-3; d_call: NA; clone_size: few; j_call: TRBJ2-7; cdr3_aa: CAISRTASDYEQYF; cdr3_nt: TGTGCCATCAGCCGGACTGCCTCAGACTACGAGCAGTACTTC
v_call: TRBV3-1; d_call: NA; clone_size: NA; j_call: TRBJ2-1; cdr3_aa: CASCPSLKDRHFYNEQFF; cdr3_nt: TGTGCCAGCTGCCCCTCCCTAAAAGACAGACATTTCTACAATGAGCAGTTCTTC
v_call: TRBV7-9; d_call: NA; clone_size: few; j_call: TRBJ2-3; cdr3_aa: CASSPGELRVTDTQYF; cdr3_nt: TGTGCCAGCAGCCCAGGGGAATTGAGGGTCACAGATACGCAGTATTTT
v_call: TRBV7-2; d_call: TRBD1; clone_size: many; j_call: TRBJ1-6; cdr3_aa: CASSRTGAPTLHF; cdr3_nt: TGTGCCAGCAGCAGAACAGGGGCTCCGACCCTCCACTTT
v_call: TRBV7-2; d_call: NA; clone_size: many; j_call: TRBJ2-2; cdr3_aa: CASSLLELNFPGELFF; cdr3_nt: TGTGCCAGCAGCTTATTGGAGTTGAACTTTCCCGGGGAGCTGTTTTTT
v_call: TRBV18; d_call: NA; clone_size: few; j_call: TRBJ1-5; cdr3_aa: CASSPPGSGSNQPQHF; cdr3_nt: TGTGCCAGCTCACCCCCAGGAAGTGGTAGCAATCAGCCCCAGCATTTT
v_call: TRBV6-5; d_call: TRBD2; clone_size: NA; j_call: TRBJ2-3; cdr3_aa: CASSNPSGGTDTQYF; cdr3_nt: TGTGCCAGCAGTAACCCGAGCGGGGGCACAGATACGCAGTATTTT
v_call: TRBV20-1; d_call: TRBD1; clone_size: many; j_call: TRBJ1-6; cdr3_aa: CSAFLDRGSPLHF; cdr3_nt: TGCAGTGCTTTCTTGGACAGGGGTTCACCCCTCCACTTT
v_call: TRBV5-5; d_call: NA; clone_size: few; j_call: TRBJ2-7; cdr3_aa: CASSLGGSATRYEQYF; cdr3_nt: TGTGCCAGCAGCTTGGGTGGCTCGGCAACCCGATACGAGCAGTACTTC
v_call: TRBV6-2/TRBV6-3; d_call: TRBD2; clone_size: few; j_call: TRBJ2-3; cdr3_aa: CASTTSGRETDTQYF; cdr3_nt: TGTGCCAGCACGACTAGCGGGAGGGAAACAGATACGCAGTATTTT
v_call: TRBV7-2; d_call: TRBD2; clone_size: few; j_call: TRBJ2-1; cdr3_aa: CASSLKAGIEQFF; cdr3_nt: TGTGCCAGCAGCTTAAAAGCGGGAATTGAGCAGTTCTTC
v_call: TRBV20-1; d_call: NA; clone_size: NA; j_call: TRBJ1-4; cdr3_aa: CSAGRRSDEKLFF; cdr3_nt: TGCAGTGCTGGTAGGCGGTCCGATGAAAAACTGTTTTTT
v_call: TRBV10-3; d_call: NA; clone_size: few; j_call: TRBJ2-7; cdr3_aa: CAISDTYEQYF; cdr3_nt: TGTGCCATCAGCGACACCTACGAGCAGTACTTC
v_call: TRBV28; d_call: NA; clone_size: NA; j_call: TRBJ1-1; cdr3_aa: CASSPRSGRRGTEAFF; cdr3_nt: TGTGCCAGCAGCCCCAGAAGTGGACGCCGGGGCACTGAAGCTTTCTTT
v_call: TRBV7-9; d_call: TRBD2; clone_size: NA; j_call: TRBJ2-3; cdr3_aa: CASSLSTSGREDTQYF; cdr3_nt: TGTGCCAGCAGCTTATCCACTAGCGGGAGAGAAGATACGCAGTATTTT
v_call: TRBV11-2; d_call: NA; clone_size: NA; j_call: TRBJ2-3; cdr3_aa: CASSSRWGFRTDTQYF; cdr3_nt: TGTGCCAGCAGCTCCCGCTGGGGCTTCCGCACAGATACGCAGTATTTT
v_call: TRBV4-3; d_call: NA; clone_size: many; j_call: TRBJ2-3; cdr3_aa: CASSLHGQRNTQYF; cdr3_nt: TGCGCCAGCAGCCTACATGGTCAGAGAAATACGCAGTATTTT
v_call: TRBV10-3; d_call: NA; clone_size: many; j_call: TRBJ1-4; cdr3_aa: CAIRNPGPNEKLFF; cdr3_nt: TGTGCCATCCGAAACCCAGGGCCTAATGAAAAACTGTTTTTT
v_call: TRBV20-1; d_call: NA; clone_size: few; j_call: TRBJ2-1; cdr3_aa: CSARDQMKNEQFF; cdr3_nt: TGCAGTGCTAGAGATCAGATGAAGAATGAGCAGTTCTTC